The next 12 T cell receptor beta chains were all read from a single sample in a study of blood T cell repertoires in COVID-19. Generated by immunoSEQ multiplex PCR, the TCRdb table keeps only in-frame clones and is missing some. The repertoire holds hundreds of thousands of clones, around nine tenths seen once, with approximately 2% in the top ten. Specimen: PBMCs or T cells enriched from blood (not recorded which). Receptors were obtained from a woman between 18 and 30 years old who had recovered from COVID-19.

The count of this clone is one. This chain uses TRBV2 with TRBJ1-6, with a tentative D call TRBD1 (5 bases). CDR3 length: 10 amino acids. Trimming stripped 7 bases from V and 12 bases from J, with 7 bases between. Per germline, CDR1 SNHLY and CDR2 FYNNEI. The CDR3 nucleotides read TGTGCCAGCAACGGGGGACCCCTCCACTTT. Its protein product is CASNGGPLHF.

The chain joins TRBV19 to TRBJ1-1, with a tentative D call TRBD1 (5 bases). Germline V gene sequence: CDR1 LNHDA, CDR2 SQIVND (reference sequence). The CDR3 has 14 residues. The V gene lost 6 bases and the J gene lost 8 bases, with 19 bases spanning the gap. CDR3 nucleotide sequence: TGTGCCAGTAGGATCGTCCAGGGCCTGGCCGAAGCTTTCTTT. Amino acid sequence: CASRIVQGLAEAFF.

The CDR3 coding sequence is TGTGCCAGCACCGAGAAGGGGCCGCGAACGATTGAAGCTTTCTTT. This sequence encodes CASTEKGPRTIEAFF. The V gene is TRBV28, the J gene TRBJ1-1; D perhaps matches TRBD1 (5 bases). CDR1 and CDR2 (germline): MDHEN, SYDVKM. Trimming pared 7 bases from V and 7 bases from J, leaving 22 bases between. CDR3 length: 15 amino acids.

J is TRBJ2-7 and V is TRBV4-3, with 7 positions matching TRBD1. Germline V gene lookup returns CDR1 LGHNA and CDR2 YSLEER. The CDR3 runs 14 residues. Trimming took 3 bases from V and 6 from J; bases not matched to a gene: 8. The CDR3 DNA reads as TGCGCCAGCAGCCAGGGCGACAGGGTGGGCGAGCAGTACTTC. Translated: CASSQGDRVGEQYF.

This chain links TRBV24-1 with TRBJ2-7; 8 nucleotides match TRBD1. The V segment lost 3 bases and the J segment 5 bases; nucleotides outside the gene matches: 8. The CDR3 is 15 amino acids. Germline V gene sequence: CDR1 KGHDR, CDR2 SFDVKD. CDR3 sequence reads: CATSDTKGQGNEQYF. The CDR3 DNA sequence: TGTGCCACCAGTGATACAAAAGGACAGGGAAACGAGCAGTACTTC.

The chain carries TRBV28 and TRBJ1-4; D not certain. V was shortened by 3 bases and J by 7 bases, with 12 bases between the two germline ends. In germline, CDR1 is MDHEN, CDR2 SYDVKM. The CDR3 is 14 residues long. The CDR3 is CASSLIPESEKLFF. Here the CDR3 DNA reads TGTGCCAGCAGTTTGATTCCCGAGAGTGAAAAACTGTTTTTT. The variable domain in full, with the rest retrieved from reference TRBV28 and TRBJ1-4, is DVKVTQSSRYLVKRTGEKVFLECVQDMDHENMFWYRQDPGLGLRLIYFSYDVKMKEKGDIPEGYSVSREKKERFSLILESASTNQTSMYLCASSLIPESEKLFFGSGTQLSVL.

This clone was observed once. The chain carries TRBV18 and TRBJ1-4; 8 nucleotides align to TRBD1. The trim removed 6 bases at V and 8 bases at J, leaving 8 bases unmatched. This CDR3 is built from 14 residues. CDR1 and CDR2 from the germline V gene are KGHSH and LQKENI. The DNA of the CDR3 is TGTGCCAGCTCCGTGACAGGGGATGGGGAAAAACTGTTTTTT. Protein: CASSVTGDGEKLFF.

With respect to this clone: Other DNA sequences from this sample encode an identical CDR3 as well. J is TRBJ1-2 and V is TRBV5-6; weak D call: TRBD1 (6 bases). V was cut by 3 bases and J by 5 bases, with 8 bases left in between. CDR1 is SGHDT, CDR2 YYEEEE, per germline. The CDR3 totals 12 residues. CDR3 DNA: TGTGCCAGCAGCTCCCAGGGGTATGGCTACACCTTC. Amino acids: CASSSQGYGYTF.

The rearrangement links TRBV7-2 to TRBJ2-7; 7 positions agree with TRBD1. The CDR3 consists of 15 residues. V shed 5 bases, J shed 2 bases, and the junction held 9 bases outside the gene matches. The germline V gene has CDR1 SGHTA and CDR2 FQGNSA. The CDR3 DNA follows: TGTGCCAGCAGCCTACAGGGGTTCCCCGCCTACGAGCAGTACTTC. Translated, it gives CASSLQGFPAYEQYF.

There are a few counts of this clone. This chain links TRBV10-1 with TRBJ2-7; 7 bases fit TRBD1. After removal of 2 bases from V and 4 bases from J, the junction contained 14 bases not matched to a gene. The CDR3 length is 17 residues. Germline CDR1 reads WNHNN; CDR2 reads SYGVQD (reference sequence). CDR3: CASSEPKTGSQLYEQYF. DNA for the CDR3: TGCGCCAGCAGTGAGCCGAAGACAGGGTCCCAACTTTACGAGCAGTACTTC.

V is TRBV6-5 and J is TRBJ2-7; possibly TRBD1 for D (6 bases). The ends were cut back, 6 bases at V and 2 bases at J, with 14 bases in the middle. The CDR3 loop spans 14 amino acids. CDR1 and CDR2 from the germline V gene are MNHEY and SVGAGI. Here the CDR3 reads CASSRQGHTYEQYF. CDR3 bases: TGTGCCAGCAGCCGCCAGGGACACACCTACGAGCAGTACTTC.

The CDR3 is CASSSLQGAYGYTF. DNA of the CDR3: TGTGCCAGCAGTTCTCTACAGGGGGCGTATGGCTACACCTTC. V and J are TRBV27 and TRBJ1-2, with 9 bases that match TRBD1. This CDR3 spans 14 amino acids. Trimming took 4 bases from V and 5 from J; bases not matched to a gene: 5. CDR1 and CDR2 from the germline V gene are MNHEY and SMNVEV (reference sequence).